This T cell receptor (beta chain) was observed in a study of T cell clonotyping in hematopoietic cell transplantation. Findings and caveats of the study: No sorting was done, leaving CD4 and CD8 contributions mixed.

This clone was observed a few times. Its antigen is still unknown. Method: immunoSEQ multiplex PCR; TCRdb's copy keeps in-frame clones and lacks some. The data contain thousands of clones, approximately 79% of them singletons. This receptor was identified in a female patient in her forties or fifties who had an allogeneic stem cell transplant from an unrelated donor, so the T cells may come from the graft donor. Some clones in this sample may be carry-over from other donors' samples. The input for sequencing was peripheral blood mononuclear cells, taken at the time of graft-versus-host disease after allogeneic stem cell transplant.

The CDR3 DNA sequence: TGTGCCAGCAGCTTATGGGCAAAAGCGGGGGGAATAGATACGCAGTATTTT. Protein sequence: CASSLWAKAGGIDTQYF. This sequence joins TRBV7-3 and TRBJ2-3, with 9 bases lining up with TRBD2. Unmatched junction bases numbered 11, after V lost 2 bases and J lost 5 bases. In germline, CDR1 is SGHTA, CDR2 FQGTGA. This CDR3 spans 17 amino acids.